This T cell receptor beta chain was captured in a study of T-cell reconstitution after alpha-beta-depleted transplantation in children. During its preparation, the TCRbeta library received unique molecular identifiers. TCRdb re-called the PCR reads with MiXCR, one entry per CDR3 protein. The sample consists of around 580,000 distinct CDR3 sequences, about 21% of them appearing once. Germline V gives CDR1 SGHRS, CDR2 YFSETQ. The CDR3 sequence is 12 residues long. V was cut by 1 base and J by 5 bases, with 6 bases left in between. In this sample, this clonotype turned up many times. This receptor was taken from a boy under two years old who had a stem cell transplant for acute myeloid leukemia, so the T cells may come from the graft donor. V usage is TRBV5-1 and J usage is TRBJ2-5; D is ambiguous. The sequenced sample was PBMCs, mostly from graft donor cells, obtained 360 days after TCRalphabeta/CD19-depleted stem cell transplant. CDR3 coding DNA: TGCGCCAGCAGCTTGTTTATGGAGACCCAGTACTTC. Its protein is CASSLFMETQYF.